One sample yielded the 26 T cell receptor beta chains listed below, sequenced in a study of blood T cell repertoires in COVID-19 (dated by TCRdb to the early 2020s). The library was made by the immunoSEQ multiplex PCR assay. TCRdb holds this immuneACCESS table with in-frame rearrangements only. Some clones are missing; in checked studies, unresolved V genes explain under half, and the rest has no known cause. The sample table lists fewer than 500,000 clones, about 90% of them with a count of one. The top ten clones comprise around 0.92% of the sample. Material for sequencing was peripheral blood. These receptors all come from a man between 18 and 29 years old with COVID-19, enrolled during active disease.

The chain has TRBV7-9 and TRBJ2-1, with D hard to call. The CDR3 has 15 amino acids. The V gene's germline CDR1 is SEHNR and CDR2 FQNEAQ (reference sequence). Trimming removed 5 bases from V and 0 bases from J, with 11 bases in between. For the CDR3, the DNA is TGTGCCAGCAGCGGAGACTCGAGCTCCTACAATGAGCAGTTCTTC. Amino acid sequence: CASSGDSSSYNEQFF.

This sequence joins TRBV6-5 and TRBJ1-2; 8 bases agree with TRBD1. V trimming: 7 bases; J trimming: 8 bases; junction bases outside the gene matches: 9. Germline loops: CDR1 MNHEY, CDR2 SVGAGI. CDR3 size: 13 residues. In DNA, the CDR3 is TGTGCCAGCAATACCCAGGGGGCGCAAGGCTACACCTTC. This gives the protein CASNTQGAQGYTF.

This clone has just one count. The rearrangement joins TRBV10-2 to TRBJ2-7; 9 bases fit TRBD2. This CDR3 is 16 amino acids long. The V segment lost 3 bases and the J segment 0 bases; nucleotides outside the gene matches: 6. Germline CDR1 is WSHSY and CDR2 is SAAADI. The CDR3 sequence: CASSDAGTSYSYEQYF. The CDR3 DNA is TGCGCCAGCAGTGACGCCGGGACTAGCTACTCCTACGAGCAGTACTTC.

This clone appeared once. The CDR3 is CSATGLGETQYF. The CDR3 DNA is TGCAGCGCTACAGGGTTAGGAGAGACCCAGTACTTC. The chain combines TRBV29-1 with TRBJ2-5, with D perhaps TRBD1 (6 bases). The germline V and J ends were trimmed by 7 bases and 4 bases, with 13 bases remaining between them. The CDR3 loop spans 12 amino acids. Germline-derived CDR1 and CDR2 are SQVTM and ANQGSEA.

This chain connects TRBV11-3 to TRBJ2-7; a weak D match, TRBD1 (5 bases). In germline, CDR1 is SGHNT, CDR2 YENEEA. The CDR3 loop spans 16 amino acids. V was shortened by 4 bases and J by 3 bases, with 19 bases between the two germline ends. The CDR3 region has the DNA TGTGCCAGCAGCTCGAGCTCAGGGCACCAGGTCTACGAGCAGTACTTC. Translated: CASSSSSGHQVYEQYF.

The chain couples TRBV7-9 to TRBJ2-1; 7 bases align to TRBD2. Losses at the gene ends were 2 bases for V and 4 bases for J; bases not matched to a gene: 5. The CDR3 loop spans 15 amino acids. Per the germline V gene, CDR1 is SEHNR and CDR2 is FQNEAQ (reference sequence). The CDR3 protein is CASSLSREAYNEQFF. CDR3 in DNA: TGTGCCAGCAGCTTATCACGGGAGGCGTACAATGAGCAGTTCTTC. The whole variable domain, filled in from reference TRBV7-9 and TRBJ2-1, reads DTGVSQNPRHKITKRGQNVTFRCDPISEHNRLYWYRQTLGQGPEFLTYFQNEAQLEKSRLLSDRFSAERPKGSFSTLEIQRTEQGDSAMYLCASSLSREAYNEQFFGPGTRLTVL.

The chain has TRBV5-1 and TRBJ2-3; possible D gene TRBD2, 6 bases. The V end lost 0 bases, the J end lost 7 bases, and 18 bases lay between the germline ends. CDR3 length equals 16 residues. Germline CDR1 and CDR2: SGHRS and YFSETQ. For the CDR3, the DNA is TGCGCCAGCAGCTTGGGGGGAAGCGGCGGGATGAATACGCAGTATTTT. Protein: CASSLGGSGGMNTQYF.

The V gene is TRBV30, the J gene TRBJ2-1; 15 nucleotides align to TRBD2. Germline V gene lookup returns CDR1 GTSNPN and CDR2 SVGIG (reference sequence). V shed 2 bases and J 8 bases; nucleotides not matched to a gene: 4. This CDR3 spans 15 amino acids. The DNA of the CDR3 is TGTGCCTGGAGTTGGGGACTAGCGGGAGGCGATGAGCAGTTCTTC. This encodes CAWSWGLAGGDEQFF. The whole variable domain, filled in from reference TRBV30 and TRBJ2-1, reads SQTIHQWPATLVQPVGSPLSLECTVEGTSNPNLYWYRQAAGRGLQLLFYSVGIGQISSEVPQNLSASRPQDRQFILSSKKLLLSDSGFYLCAWSWGLAGGDEQFFGPGTRLTVL.

In DNA form, the CDR3 reads TGTGCCAGCAGCAGGGGGATTGTGGCCTACGAGCAGTACTTC. Protein product: CASSRGIVAYEQYF. This chain links TRBV13 with TRBJ2-7, with D maybe TRBD1 (6 bases). Germline CDR1 is PRHDT and CDR2 is FYEKMQ (reference sequence). The V and J ends lost 5 bases and 2 bases respectively, with 13 bases between them. This CDR3 is 14 amino acids long.

V and J are TRBV19 and TRBJ2-1; D gene unclear. The V end lost 6 bases, the J end lost 0 bases, and 18 bases lay between the germline ends. This CDR3 has 17 amino acids. Germline V lookup: CDR1 LNHDA, CDR2 SQIVND (reference sequence). The CDR3 spells CASSPIGAESSYNEQFF. DNA of the CDR3: TGTGCCAGTAGCCCAATCGGTGCGGAAAGCTCCTACAATGAGCAGTTCTTC. The full variable domain, completed using reference TRBV19 and TRBJ2-1, is DGGITQSPKYLFRKEGQNVTLSCEQNLNHDAMYWYRQDPGQGLRLIYYSQIVNDFQKGDIAEGYSVSREKKESFPLTVTSAQKNPTAFYLCASSPIGAESSYNEQFFGPGTRLTVL.

The chain joins TRBV7-9 to TRBJ1-5; D remains unclear. V was shortened by 3 bases and J by 5 bases, with 11 bases between the two germline ends. There are 14 residues in the CDR3. In germline, CDR1 is SEHNR, CDR2 FQNEAQ (reference sequence). This CDR3 reads CASSFMGVHQPQHF. As DNA, the CDR3 is TGTGCCAGCAGCTTTATGGGAGTCCATCAGCCCCAGCATTTT.

The rearrangement links TRBV6-5 to TRBJ1-6, with D possibly being TRBD1 (6 bases). The CDR3 length is 13 residues. Germline CDR1 is MNHEY and CDR2 is SVGAGI. V lost 8 bases and J 7 bases, leaving 12 bases between the germline ends. CDR3 protein: CASSRTVNSPLHF. The CDR3 DNA sequence: TGTGCCAGCTCACGGACAGTAAATTCACCCCTCCACTTT.

The V and J genes are TRBV19 and TRBJ1-2; no reliable D call. The CDR3 sequence is 15 residues long. The V end was cut by 2 bases, the J end by 2 bases, with 12 bases between. In germline, CDR1 is LNHDA, CDR2 SQIVND (reference sequence). The DNA of the CDR3 is TGTGCCAGTAGTATAATTGGCAGCGCGAACTATGGCTACACCTTC. Translating it yields CASSIIGSANYGYTF.

This sequence joins TRBV27 and TRBJ1-1, with TRBD1 identical over 9 bases. Germline V gene data show CDR1 as MNHEY and CDR2 as SMNVEV (reference sequence). The CDR3 contains 15 residues. The V gene end was trimmed by 5 bases and the J gene end by 4 bases; junction bases not matched to a gene: 8. CDR3 region: CASSLLGTGPTEAFF. The CDR3 nucleotides are TGTGCCAGCAGTCTCCTGGGGACAGGGCCCACTGAAGCTTTCTTT.

The rearrangement links TRBV11-1 to TRBJ1-2; possible D gene TRBD1, 5 bases. Germline assignment: CDR1 SGHAT and CDR2 FQDESV (reference sequence). The CDR3 runs to 14 residues. V shed 5 bases and J shed 8 bases, with 18 bases lying between them. CDR3 in DNA: TGTGCCAGCAGCCCCCCAGGGACTGGAGAGGGCTACACCTTC. It is translated as CASSPPGTGEGYTF.

The J gene is TRBJ2-2, the V gene TRBV9; tentatively, D is TRBD2 (6 bases). The ends were cut back, 4 bases at V and 8 bases at J, with 12 bases in the middle. CDR1 and CDR2 from the germline V gene are SGDLS and YYNGEE. The length of the CDR3 is 13 residues. CDR3 in DNA: TGTGCCAGCAGCTTTCTAGCGCTGGGGGAGCTGTTTTTT. Protein sequence: CASSFLALGELFF. The full variable domain, in which reference TRBV9 and TRBJ2-2 provide the parts outside the CDR3, is DSGVTQTPKHLITATGQRVTLRCSPRSGDLSVYWYQQSLDQGLQFLIQYYNGEERAKGNILERFSAQQFPDLHSELNLSSLELGDSALYFCASSFLALGELFFGEGSRLTVL.

Worth noting for this clone: This CDR3 is also generated by other DNA sequences in the sample. The chain joins TRBV5-1 to TRBJ2-3; tentatively, D is TRBD1 (5 bases). The germline CDR1 and CDR2 sequences are SGHRS and YFSETQ. Trimming pared 2 bases from V and 4 bases from J, leaving 8 bases between. CDR3 length: 13 residues. This CDR3 reads CASSFPGSDTQYF. CDR3 coding DNA: TGCGCCAGCAGCTTCCCAGGGTCAGATACGCAGTATTTT.

The J gene is TRBJ2-2, the V gene TRBV28, with 7 bases that match TRBD2. Trimming cost V 6 bases and J 2 bases; bases outside gene matches: 12. The CDR3 consists of 17 residues. CDR1 and CDR2 (germline): MDHEN, SYDVKM. This CDR3 is CASSLRLGRGNTGELFF. The CDR3 DNA is TGTGCCAGCAGCCTTCGCCTAGGGAGGGGAAACACCGGGGAGCTGTTTTTT. Full variable domain (remainder filled in from reference TRBV28 and TRBJ2-2): DVKVTQSSRYLVKRTGEKVFLECVQDMDHENMFWYRQDPGLGLRLIYFSYDVKMKEKGDIPEGYSVSREKKERFSLILESASTNQTSMYLCASSLRLGRGNTGELFFGEGSRLTVL.

This chain joins TRBV12-1 and TRBJ2-7; the table's D call TRBD1 went unverified against the DNA. TRBV12-1 is a documented pseudogene. The CDR3 is made up of 16 amino acids. This CDR3 reads CASSFKNHRALYEQYF. CDR3 bases: TGTGCCAGCAGCTTTAAAAACCACAGGGCTTTATACGAGCAGTACTTC.

The chain combines TRBV12-3 or TRBV12-4 with TRBJ2-7, with D possibly TRBD2 on 5 matching bases. This CDR3 region has 13 residues. The V and J ends lost 6 bases and 2 bases respectively, with 11 bases between them. The CDR3 loop reads CASSLDGAYEQYF. DNA for the CDR3: TGTGCCAGCAGCTTGGACGGGGCCTACGAGCAGTACTTC.

J is TRBJ2-7 and V is TRBV6-5; 9 bases are shared with TRBD2. The CDR3 contains 15 residues. From germline, CDR1 is MNHEY and CDR2 SVGAGI. Trimming took 8 bases from V and 3 from J; bases not matched to a gene: 11. This CDR3 is CASPKRTSVVYEQYF. The CDR3 region has the DNA TGTGCCAGCCCAAAGAGGACTAGCGTCGTCTACGAGCAGTACTTC.

This clone was picked up a small number of times. For the CDR3, the DNA is TGTGCCAGCAGCCAAGATCTCAGGCCAGGCCGAAATGAAAAACTGTTTTTT. As protein: CASSQDLRPGRNEKLFF. The V gene is TRBV14, the J gene TRBJ1-4; D is unresolved. The germline gives CDR1 SGHDN, CDR2 FVKESK. V shed 0 bases and J shed 5 bases, with 16 bases lying between them. CDR3 length: 17 amino acids.

The rearrangement joins TRBV27 to TRBJ2-7; TRBD1 agrees at 7 bases. This CDR3 is 16 amino acids long. Per germline, CDR1 MNHEY and CDR2 SMNVEV (reference sequence). With V trimmed by 5 bases and J by 3 bases, 13 bases remained unmatched. The CDR3 region is CASSPTPGGSRYEQYF. Written as DNA, the CDR3 is TGTGCCAGCAGTCCAACCCCAGGGGGATCTCGCTACGAGCAGTACTTC.

The chain is built from TRBV29-1 and TRBJ2-1, with D perhaps matching TRBD2 (6 bases). Trimming left V 5 bases short and J 3 bases short, with 17 bases between. This CDR3 contains 15 residues. CDR1 is SQVTM and CDR2 is ANQGSEA in the germline V gene. This chain's CDR3 is CSVPRDSLNYNEQFF. DNA for the CDR3: TGCAGCGTTCCTCGGGACTCCCTGAACTACAATGAGCAGTTCTTC.

The chain couples TRBV28 to TRBJ2-7; possible D gene TRBD1, 7 bases. V dropped 6 bases and J dropped 0 bases, with 21 bases sitting between them. Germline-derived CDR1 and CDR2 are MDHEN and SYDVKM. The CDR3 runs 17 residues. CDR3 residues: CASRIGGGGRVSYEQYF. For the CDR3, the DNA is TGTGCCAGCAGAATCGGAGGGGGCGGGCGGGTCTCCTACGAGCAGTACTTC.

The table lists this clone with a count of one. V gene TRBV19 combines with J gene TRBJ2-7; D may be TRBD1 (6 bases). CDR3 size: 16 residues. The germline gives CDR1 LNHDA, CDR2 SQIVND (reference sequence). With 10 bases removed from V and 6 bases from J, the gap between germline ends came to 28 bases. CDR3 in amino acids: CATIQGNPRAMFEQYF. CDR3 bases: TGTGCCACCATACAGGGAAACCCCCGTGCTATGTTCGAGCAGTACTTC.